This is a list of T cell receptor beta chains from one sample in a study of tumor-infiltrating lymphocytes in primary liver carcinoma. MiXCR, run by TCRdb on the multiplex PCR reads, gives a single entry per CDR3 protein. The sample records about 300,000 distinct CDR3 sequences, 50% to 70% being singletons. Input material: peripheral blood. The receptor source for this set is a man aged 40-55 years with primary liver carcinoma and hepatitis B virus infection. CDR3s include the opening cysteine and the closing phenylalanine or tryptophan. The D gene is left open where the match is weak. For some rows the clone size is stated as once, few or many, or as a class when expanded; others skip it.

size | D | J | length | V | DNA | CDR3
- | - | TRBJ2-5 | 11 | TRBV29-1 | TGCAGCGTTGTACGGGGCGAGACCCGGTATTTC | CSVVRGETRYF
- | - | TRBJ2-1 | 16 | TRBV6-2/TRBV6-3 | TGTGCCGGCAGTGGGGGCGGATGGGACGGGTCCAATGAGCAGTTCTTC | CAGSGGGWDGSNEQFF
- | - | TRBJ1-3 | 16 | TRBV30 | TGTGCCTGTAGTGTATCGGCAGGGTGGTCTGGAAACACCATATATTTT | CACSVSAGWSGNTIYF
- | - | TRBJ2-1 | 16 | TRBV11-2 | TGTACCCGCAGCTTACTGACAGGACCTTCCTACAATGAGCAGTTCTTC | CTRSLLTGPSYNEQFF
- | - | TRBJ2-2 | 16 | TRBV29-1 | TGCAGCGTTGTGGCAGGGGAGTCTCGAAACACCGGGGAGCTGTTTTTT | CSVVAGESRNTGELFF
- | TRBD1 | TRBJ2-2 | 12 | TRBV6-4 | TGTGCCAGCAGTACAGGGGCCGGGGAGCTGTTTTTT | CASSTGAGELFF
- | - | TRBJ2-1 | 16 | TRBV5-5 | TGTGCCAGCAGCCCCGTCGGGCTAGCGCTCTACAATGAGCAGTTCTTC | CASSPVGLALYNEQFF
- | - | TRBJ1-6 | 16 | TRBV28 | TGTTCCAGCATTGGAAGCCTAGGGATATACGATTCACCCCTCCACTTT | CSSIGSLGIYDSPLHF
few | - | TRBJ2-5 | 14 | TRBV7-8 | TGTGCCAGCAGCGCCTACAGGGAAGGCGAGACCCAGTACTTC | CASSAYREGETQYF
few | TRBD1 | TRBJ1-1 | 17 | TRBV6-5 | TGTGCCAGCAGTTACTTGGCCGTTGGGACAGCGAACACTGAAGCTTTCTTT | CASSYLAVGTANTEAFF
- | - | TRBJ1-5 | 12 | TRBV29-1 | TGCAGCGCTCGAAACAGCAATCAGCCCCAGCATTTT | CSARNSNQPQHF
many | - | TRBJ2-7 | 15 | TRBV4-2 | TGTGCCAGCAGCCCCCGTGAGACGGCCTCCTACGAGCAGTACTTC | CASSPRETASYEQYF